Presented here are 21 T cell receptor beta chains from one specimen sequenced in a study of blood T cell repertoires in COVID-19. Generated by immunoSEQ multiplex PCR, the TCRdb table keeps only in-frame clones and is missing some. The sample has some 250,000 clones; 88% are singletons. The sample comprised peripheral blood. These receptors were collected from a woman aged 30 to 39 with acute or convalescent COVID-19.

This chain links TRBV6-5 with TRBJ2-5; TRBD1 agrees at 8 bases. J was trimmed by 2 bases and V by 1 base; bases with no gene match: 3. This CDR3 is 15 amino acids long. CDR1 is MNHEY, CDR2 SVGAGI, per germline. CDR3 residues: CASSYYGQGQETQYF. For the CDR3, the DNA is TGTGCCAGCAGTTACTACGGACAGGGACAAGAGACCCAGTACTTC.

The gene calls are TRBV11-2 and TRBJ2-7; D is unresolved. The V end was cut by 3 bases, the J end by 3 bases, with 9 bases between. Looked up from germline, CDR1 is SGHAT and CDR2 is FQNNGV. CDR3 length: 13 amino acids. CDR3 DNA sequence: TGTGCCAGCAGCTTTACTTCTGACTACGAGCAGTACTTC. Translation: CASSFTSDYEQYF.

The chain combines TRBV24-1 with TRBJ1-5; no reliable D call. Germline values: CDR1 KGHDR, CDR2 SFDVKD. V was shortened by 4 bases and J by 4 bases, with 13 bases between the two germline ends. This CDR3 region has 15 residues. The CDR3 reads CATSDPRTANQPQHF. In DNA, the CDR3 is TGTGCCACCAGTGACCCTCGCACAGCAAATCAGCCCCAGCATTTT.

This chain's CDR3 is CSVVRPSTDTQYF. The CDR3 coding sequence is TGCAGCGTTGTTCGTCCTTCCACAGATACGCAGTATTTT. The chain carries TRBV29-1 and TRBJ2-3; the D is unclear. The germline CDR1 and CDR2 sequences are SQVTM and ANQGSEA. V lost 4 bases and J 2 bases, leaving 10 bases between the germline ends. The length of the CDR3 is 13 residues.

The chain recombines TRBV7-2 with TRBJ2-7, with a tentative D call TRBD2 (6 bases). From germline, CDR1 is SGHTA and CDR2 FQGNSA. V lost 3 bases to trimming and J lost 1 base, with 16 bases between them. This CDR3 has 16 residues. The CDR3 DNA is TGTGCCAGCAGCTTCTTGGCTAGCGAGCCTTCCTACGAGCAGTACTTC. It translates to CASSFLASEPSYEQYF.

The chain recombines TRBV19 with TRBJ2-5; 9 bases map to TRBD2. Per the germline V gene, CDR1 is LNHDA and CDR2 is SQIVND (reference sequence). The CDR3 has 16 residues. Germline trimming cut 5 bases from V and 2 bases from J; bases unmatched to any gene: 9. The CDR3: CASSQQLTSGQETQYF. CDR3 nucleotides: TGTGCCAGTAGTCAACAGCTGACTAGCGGACAAGAGACCCAGTACTTC.

The chain joins TRBV6-5 to TRBJ2-5; D uncertain. The CDR3 has 11 amino acids. CDR1 is MNHEY and CDR2 is SVGAGI in the germline V gene. V was shortened by 4 bases and J by 5 bases, with 5 bases between the two germline ends. The CDR3 region has the DNA TGTGCCAGCAGTTTGAGGGAGACCCAGTACTTC. This sequence encodes CASSLRETQYF.

The chain joins TRBV5-1 to TRBJ1-4, with D tentatively TRBD1 (6 bases). This CDR3 spans 15 amino acids. V lost 3 bases and J 4 bases, leaving 13 bases between the germline ends. Germline CDR1 is SGHRS and CDR2 is YFSETQ. This CDR3 reads CASSSTGLGNEKLFF. CDR3 coding DNA: TGCGCCAGCAGCTCAACAGGGTTAGGTAATGAAAAACTGTTTTTT. Full variable domain (missing parts from reference TRBV5-1 and TRBJ1-4): KAGVTQTPRYLIKTRGQQVTLSCSPISGHRSVSWYQQTPGQGLQFLFEYFSETQRNKGNFPGRFSGRQFSNSRSEMNVSTLELGDSALYLCASSSTGLGNEKLFFGSGTQLSVL.

The genes are TRBV23-1 and TRBJ1-2; TRBD1 matches 8 bases. TRBV23-1 is recorded as an ORF, its role being uncertain. V trimming: 4 bases; J trimming: 4 bases; junction bases outside the gene matches: 17. The CDR3 extends over 18 amino acids. The DNA for the CDR3 is TGCGCCAGCAGTCCCCCGGGGCAGGGACAGGAGGCAACCTATGGCTACACCTTC. It is translated as CASSPPGQGQEATYGYTF.

The rearrangement uses TRBV15 and TRBJ1-2, with D maybe TRBD1 (5 bases). V was shortened by 7 bases and J by 2 bases, with 8 bases between the two germline ends. Germline V gene sequence: CDR1 LNHNV, CDR2 YYDKDF (reference sequence). This CDR3 comprises 12 residues. The CDR3 sequence: CATTPGNYGYTF. DNA for the CDR3: TGTGCCACCACTCCAGGGAACTATGGCTACACCTTC.

The V call is TRBV6-2 or TRBV6-3, the J call TRBJ1-5; 8 positions match TRBD1. From germline, CDR1 is MNHEY and CDR2 SVGEGT. The CDR3 runs 16 residues. The trim removed 5 bases at V and 0 bases at J, leaving 6 bases unmatched. The CDR3 bases are TGTGCCAGCAGTACGGACAGGGACTTTAGCAATCAGCCCCAGCATTTT. It codes for CASSTDRDFSNQPQHF.

The rearrangement uses TRBV3-1 (or the pseudogene TRBV3-2) and TRBJ1-6, with D hard to call. CDR3 length equals 15 residues. V was cut by 6 bases and J by 10 bases, with 19 bases left in between. The germline gives CDR1 LGHDT, CDR2 YNNKEL (reference sequence). The DNA for the CDR3 is TGTGCCAGCAGTCGTACCCCCGGGGTACAATCACCCCTCCACTTT. This codes for CASSRTPGVQSPLHF.

The rearrangement uses TRBV6-2 or TRBV6-3 and TRBJ2-2, with no clear D. In germline, CDR1 is MNHEY, CDR2 SVGEGT. Trimming removed 5 bases from V and 5 bases from J, with 6 bases in between. The CDR3 runs 12 residues. The DNA for the CDR3 is TGTGCCAGCAGTCCCGGTACCGGGGAGCTGTTTTTT. Protein product: CASSPGTGELFF.

This clone was seen a single time. J is TRBJ1-1 and V is TRBV24-1, with 7 bases fitting TRBD1. With V trimmed by 5 bases and J by 6 bases, 2 bases remained unmatched. The CDR3 is 12 amino acids. In germline, CDR1 is KGHDR, CDR2 SFDVKD. CDR3 DNA sequence: TGTGCCACCAGTGCCACAGGGGCTGAAGCTTTCTTT. Protein: CATSATGAEAFF.

V usage is TRBV20-1 and J usage is TRBJ2-4; a possible D gene is TRBD1 (5 bases). The CDR3 runs 14 residues. V was shortened by 3 bases and J by 8 bases, with 17 bases between the two germline ends. Germline values: CDR1 DFQATT, CDR2 SNEGSKA (reference sequence). CDR3 in DNA: TGCAGTGCTAGTCGGGCCGACAGTTTTGACATTCAGTACTTC. Translation gives CSASRADSFDIQYF.

This chain links TRBV30 with TRBJ2-7; the D gene is possibly TRBD2 (5 bases). CDR3 size: 12 residues. CDR1 is GTSNPN, CDR2 SVGIG, per germline (reference sequence). V was shortened by 4 bases and J by 4 bases, with 11 bases between the two germline ends. The CDR3 loop is CAWNLGLYEQYF. In DNA form, the CDR3 reads TGTGCCTGGAATCTCGGACTTTACGAGCAGTACTTC.

This clone was observed once. J is TRBJ2-7 and V is TRBV3-1 (or the pseudogene TRBV3-2); tentative D call: TRBD2 (6 bases). The CDR3 spans 17 residues. Germline V gene lookup returns CDR1 LGHDT and CDR2 YNNKEL (reference sequence). The ends were cut back, 5 bases at V and 2 bases at J, with 22 bases in the middle. CDR3 loop: CASSGTMVGSETYEQYF. CDR3 in DNA: TGTGCCAGCAGCGGAACGATGGTCGGGAGCGAAACCTACGAGCAGTACTTC.

This sequence joins TRBV13 and TRBJ2-7; the D gene is possibly TRBD2 (7 bases). This CDR3 contains 15 residues. V was clipped by 5 bases and J by 6 bases, with 20 bases between them. Germline V gives CDR1 PRHDT, CDR2 FYEKMQ (reference sequence). CDR3 loop: CASSAGAGEAVEQYF. DNA of the CDR3: TGTGCCAGCAGCGCGGGGGCAGGGGAAGCGGTCGAGCAGTACTTC.

This chain uses TRBV5-1 with TRBJ1-6; D not certain. The CDR3 is 16 residues long. V was pared by 0 bases and J by 6 bases, with 13 bases between. CDR1 and CDR2 from the germline V gene are SGHRS and YFSETQ. CDR3 amino acids: CASSLDTASFNSPLHF. For the CDR3, the DNA is TGCGCCAGCAGCTTGGATACCGCCAGTTTTAATTCACCCCTCCACTTT.

This chain links TRBV5-1 with TRBJ2-1; 9 bases map to TRBD1. This CDR3 region has 16 residues. Germline V gene data show CDR1 as SGHRS and CDR2 as YFSETQ. Germline trimming cut 2 bases from V and 8 bases from J; bases unmatched to any gene: 11. CDR3 nucleotide sequence: TGCGCCAGCAGCTTAGGACAGGGGAACCTCCTATATGAGCAGTTCTTC. Amino acid sequence: CASSLGQGNLLYEQFF. Full variable domain (rest looked up from reference TRBV5-1 and TRBJ2-1): KAGVTQTPRYLIKTRGQQVTLSCSPISGHRSVSWYQQTPGQGLQFLFEYFSETQRNKGNFPGRFSGRQFSNSRSEMNVSTLELGDSALYLCASSLGQGNLLYEQFFGPGTRLTVL.

The sample holds one count of this clone. V and J are TRBV5-5 and TRBJ2-6; 8 bases are shared with TRBD2. V shed 4 bases and J 0 bases; nucleotides not matched to a gene: 0. The CDR3 runs 15 residues. Looked up from germline, CDR1 is SGHKS and CDR2 is YYEKEE (reference sequence). CDR3 sequence: CASSRGGSGANVLTF. The DNA for the CDR3 is TGTGCCAGCAGCCGGGGGGGCTCTGGGGCCAACGTCCTGACTTTC.